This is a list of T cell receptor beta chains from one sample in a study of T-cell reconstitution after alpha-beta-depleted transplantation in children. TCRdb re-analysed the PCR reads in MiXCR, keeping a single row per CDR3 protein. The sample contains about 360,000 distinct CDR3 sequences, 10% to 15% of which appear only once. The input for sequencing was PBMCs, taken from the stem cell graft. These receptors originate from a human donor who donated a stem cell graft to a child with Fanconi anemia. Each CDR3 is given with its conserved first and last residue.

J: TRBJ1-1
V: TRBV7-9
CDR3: CASSSYATEAFF

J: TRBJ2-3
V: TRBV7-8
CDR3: CASSPEFGEGTDTQYF

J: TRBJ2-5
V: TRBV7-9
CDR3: CASSRALTAQETQYF

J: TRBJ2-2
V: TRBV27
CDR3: CASSGEGGSTGELFF

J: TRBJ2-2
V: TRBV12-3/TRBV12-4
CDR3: CASSTGGWTGELFF

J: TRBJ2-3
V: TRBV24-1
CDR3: CATSTPSGQSTDTQYF

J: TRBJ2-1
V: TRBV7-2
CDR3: CASGGRGGNEQFF

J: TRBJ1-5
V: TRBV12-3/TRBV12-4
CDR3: CASSSHGQENQPQHF

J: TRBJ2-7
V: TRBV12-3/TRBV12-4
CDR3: CASSLASGGLYEQYF

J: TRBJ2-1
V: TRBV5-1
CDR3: CASSLVTGVGEQFF

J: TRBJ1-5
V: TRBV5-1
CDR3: CASSLGLRQYNQPQHF

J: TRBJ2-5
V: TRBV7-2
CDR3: CASTPVSGGETQYF

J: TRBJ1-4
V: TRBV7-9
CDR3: CASSLGGINEKLFF

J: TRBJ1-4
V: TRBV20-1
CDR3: CSAKAGGDEKLFF

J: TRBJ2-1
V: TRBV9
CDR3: CASSVEGLIYNEQFF

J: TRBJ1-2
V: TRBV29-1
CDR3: CSVPEGPGTAGYTF

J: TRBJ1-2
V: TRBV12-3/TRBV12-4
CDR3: CASSRDRPGDGYTF

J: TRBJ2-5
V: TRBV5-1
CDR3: CASSSPGPRPETQYF

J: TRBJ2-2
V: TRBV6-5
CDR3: CASSYAGQGELFF

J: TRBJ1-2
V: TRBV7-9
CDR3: CASSFGTGGSHYGYTF

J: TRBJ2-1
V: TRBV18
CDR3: CASSPSSGGAIEQFF

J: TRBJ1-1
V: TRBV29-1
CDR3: CSVNQGVIGDTEAFF

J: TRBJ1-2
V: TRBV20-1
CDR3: CSAPWTGYGYTF

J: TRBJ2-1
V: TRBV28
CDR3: CASRGWGDDEQFF

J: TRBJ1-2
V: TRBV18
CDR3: CASSPTGPGDGYTF

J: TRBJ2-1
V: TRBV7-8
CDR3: CASSLGGTGYNEQFF

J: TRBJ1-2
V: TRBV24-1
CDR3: CATSEIDRGNGYGYTF

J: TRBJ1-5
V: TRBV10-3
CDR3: CAIRKDNNQPQHF

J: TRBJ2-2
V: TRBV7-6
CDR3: CASSLAGTANTGELFF

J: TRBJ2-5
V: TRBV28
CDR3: CASSLNDRKETQYF

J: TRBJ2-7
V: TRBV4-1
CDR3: CASSQWLSSGDVITYEQYF

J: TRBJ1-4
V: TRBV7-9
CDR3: CASSLTDRGVNEKLFF

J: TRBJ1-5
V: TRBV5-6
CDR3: CASSSHGTGVQPQHF

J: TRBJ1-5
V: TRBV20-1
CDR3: CSAPEKVDQPQHF

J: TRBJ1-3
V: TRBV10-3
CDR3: CASGAAGNTIYF

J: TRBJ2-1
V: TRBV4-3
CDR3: CASSQDHDEQFF

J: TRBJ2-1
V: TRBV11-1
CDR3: CASSPRDGTYNEQFF

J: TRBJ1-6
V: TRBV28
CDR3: CASSLMSPLHF

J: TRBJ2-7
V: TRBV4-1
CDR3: CASSRVEGSTYEQYF

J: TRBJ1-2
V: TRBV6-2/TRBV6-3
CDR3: CASSSPGQGAQGYTF

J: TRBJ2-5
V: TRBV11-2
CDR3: CASSLAPHGQETQYF

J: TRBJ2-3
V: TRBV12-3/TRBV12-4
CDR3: CASNAGGGDTQYF

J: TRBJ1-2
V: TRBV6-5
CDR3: CASSYSDRNYGYTF

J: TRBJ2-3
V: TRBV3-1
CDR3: CASSQEFLAGGHTDTQYF

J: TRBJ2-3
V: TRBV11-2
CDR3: CASSLGLTTGTDTQYF

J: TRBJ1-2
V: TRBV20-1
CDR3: CSADHTEHYGYTF

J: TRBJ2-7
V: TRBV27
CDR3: CASRGQVKWQQYF

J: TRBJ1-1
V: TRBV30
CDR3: CAWLTDFEAFF

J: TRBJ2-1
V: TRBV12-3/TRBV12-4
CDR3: CASTAFDGDNEQFF

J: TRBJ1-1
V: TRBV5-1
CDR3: CASSLQGSWMNTEAFF

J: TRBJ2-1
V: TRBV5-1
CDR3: CASSLMRTGAEDEQFF

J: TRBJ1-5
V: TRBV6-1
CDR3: CASSVTTVSNQPQHF

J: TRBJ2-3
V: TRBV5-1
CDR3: CASSLGQIYTDTQYF

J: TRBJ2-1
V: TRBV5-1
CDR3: CASSLGFAQEQFF

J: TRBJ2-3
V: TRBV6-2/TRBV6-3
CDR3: CASSSGILTDTQYF

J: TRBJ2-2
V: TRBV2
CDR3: CASSEERTVLTGELFF

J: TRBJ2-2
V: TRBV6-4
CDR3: CASSEEQGGTGELFF

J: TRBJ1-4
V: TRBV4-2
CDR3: CASSQESPGSGTNEKLFF

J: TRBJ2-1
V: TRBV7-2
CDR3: CASRPTGLGFSNEQFF